The rows below give T cell receptor beta chains drawn from one sample of a study of cytomegalovirus exposure and HLA in healthy donors. Profiled with immunoSEQ multiplex PCR; TCRdb holds only in-frame clones, not every one. Of about 120,000 clones in the sample, around 96% were seen once. The sample was PBMCs. These receptors came from a man between 18 and 29 years old in good health and CMV-seronegative. The conserved cysteine and the conserved F or W are not part of the CDR3 here. The order of the fields is V gene, clone size, CDR3 protein. Expanded clones get a size class; other rows say once, few or many, or leave the size out.

>TRBV11-3|NA
ASSLTGTANTEAF
>TRBV28|few
ASSGLRGPNTEAF
>TRBV9|NA
ASSVDSGTGSYGYT
>TRBV10-3|NA
AISESGAGGSSYNEQF
>TRBV19|NA
ASSMIGTSGFNEQF
>TRBV18|once
ASSLQGYNEQF
>TRBV6-1|once
ASSERAGPSYEQY
>TRBV7-9|once
ASTKAHGGEQF
>TRBV11-1|NA
ASSLPGQRVYNEQF
>TRBV5-4|NA
ASSLVAGGRRTDTQY
>TRBV7-9|NA
ASSPLTSEQF
>TRBV29-1|NA
SALTSGGWNEQF
>TRBV2|few
ASSRQGNQPQH